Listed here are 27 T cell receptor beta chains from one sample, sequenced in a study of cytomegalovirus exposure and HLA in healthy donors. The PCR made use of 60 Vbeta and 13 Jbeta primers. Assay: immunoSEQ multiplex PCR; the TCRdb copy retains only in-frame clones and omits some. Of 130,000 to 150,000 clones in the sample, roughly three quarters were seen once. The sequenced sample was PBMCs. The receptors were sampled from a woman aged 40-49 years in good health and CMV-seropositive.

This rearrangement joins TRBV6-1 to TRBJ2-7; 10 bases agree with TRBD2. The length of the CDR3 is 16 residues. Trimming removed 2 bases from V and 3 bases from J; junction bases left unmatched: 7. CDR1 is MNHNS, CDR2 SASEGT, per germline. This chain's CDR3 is CASSERGLAEFYEQYF. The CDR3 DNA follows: TGTGCCAGCAGTGAAAGAGGACTAGCGGAATTCTACGAGCAGTACTTC.

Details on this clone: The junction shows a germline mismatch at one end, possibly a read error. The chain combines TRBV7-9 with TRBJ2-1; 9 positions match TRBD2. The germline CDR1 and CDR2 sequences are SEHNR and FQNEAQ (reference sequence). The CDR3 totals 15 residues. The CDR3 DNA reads TGTTCCAGCAGCTTATCGGCGGGGGGGCTAAATGAGCAGTTCTTC. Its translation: CSSSLSAGGLNEQFF. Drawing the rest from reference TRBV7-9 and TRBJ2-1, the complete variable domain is DTGVSQNPRHKITKRGQNVTFRCDPISEHNRLYWYRQTLGQGPEFLTYFQNEAQLEKSRLLSDRFSAERPKGSFSTLEIQRTEQGDSAMYLCSSSLSAGGLNEQFFGPGTRLTVL.

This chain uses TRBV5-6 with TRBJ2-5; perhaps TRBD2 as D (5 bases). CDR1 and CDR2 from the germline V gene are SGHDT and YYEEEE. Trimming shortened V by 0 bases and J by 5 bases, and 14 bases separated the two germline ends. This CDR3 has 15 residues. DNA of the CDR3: TGTGCCAGCAGCTTGGATCCGGGTCGAGGGGAGACCCAGTACTTC. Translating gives CASSLDPGRGETQYF. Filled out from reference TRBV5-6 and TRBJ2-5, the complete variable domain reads DAGVTQSPTHLIKTRGQQVTLRCSPKSGHDTVSWYQQALGQGPQFIFQYYEEEERQRGNFPDRFSGHQFPNYSSELNVNALLLGDSALYLCASSLDPGRGETQYFGPGTRLLVL.

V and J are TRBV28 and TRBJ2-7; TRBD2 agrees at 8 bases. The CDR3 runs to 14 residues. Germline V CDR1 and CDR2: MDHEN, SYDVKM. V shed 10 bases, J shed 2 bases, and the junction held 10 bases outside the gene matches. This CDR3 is CATLPGAGAYEQYF. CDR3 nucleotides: TGTGCCACCCTCCCCGGAGCGGGGGCCTACGAGCAGTACTTC.

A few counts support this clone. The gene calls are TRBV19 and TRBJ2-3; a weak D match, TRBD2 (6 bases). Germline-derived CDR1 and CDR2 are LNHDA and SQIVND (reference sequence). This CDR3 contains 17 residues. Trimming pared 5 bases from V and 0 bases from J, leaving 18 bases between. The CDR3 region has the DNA TGTGCCAGTAGTCCCTCCCAGGGTGCGGGGAGCACAGATACGCAGTATTTT. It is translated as CASSPSQGAGSTDTQYF.

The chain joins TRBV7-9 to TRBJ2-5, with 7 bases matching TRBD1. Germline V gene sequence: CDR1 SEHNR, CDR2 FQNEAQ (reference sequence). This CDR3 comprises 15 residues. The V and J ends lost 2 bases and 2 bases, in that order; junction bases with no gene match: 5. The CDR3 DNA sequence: TGTGCCAGCAGCTTATTAACAGGGGATCAAGAGACCCAGTACTTC. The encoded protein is CASSLLTGDQETQYF.

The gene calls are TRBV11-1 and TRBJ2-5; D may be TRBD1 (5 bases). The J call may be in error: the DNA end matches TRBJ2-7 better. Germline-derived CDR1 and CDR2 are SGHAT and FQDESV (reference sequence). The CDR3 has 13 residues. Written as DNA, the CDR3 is TGTGCCAGCAGCTTAGGACAGACCTACGAGCAGTACTTC. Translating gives CASSLGQTYEQYF.

The chain's CDR3 is CASSLGDYEQYF. The CDR3 bases are TGTGCCAGCAGCTTGGGAGATTACGAGCAGTACTTC. The chain is built from TRBV5-6 and TRBJ2-7, with D unclear. V gave up 0 bases and J gave up 4 bases, with 5 bases separating them. CDR1 SGHDT and CDR2 YYEEEE come from the germline V gene. CDR3 size: 12 residues. Combining the CDR3 with reference TRBV5-6 and TRBJ2-7 gives the whole variable domain DAGVTQSPTHLIKTRGQQVTLRCSPKSGHDTVSWYQQALGQGPQFIFQYYEEEERQRGNFPDRFSGHQFPNYSSELNVNALLLGDSALYLCASSLGDYEQYFGPGTRLTVT.

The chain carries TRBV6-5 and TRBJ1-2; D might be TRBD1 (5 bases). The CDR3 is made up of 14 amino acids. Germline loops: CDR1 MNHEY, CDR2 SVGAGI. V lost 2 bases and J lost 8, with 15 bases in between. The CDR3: CASSYNGGVDGYTF. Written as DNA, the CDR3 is TGTGCCAGCAGTTACAATGGGGGGGTGGACGGCTACACCTTC.

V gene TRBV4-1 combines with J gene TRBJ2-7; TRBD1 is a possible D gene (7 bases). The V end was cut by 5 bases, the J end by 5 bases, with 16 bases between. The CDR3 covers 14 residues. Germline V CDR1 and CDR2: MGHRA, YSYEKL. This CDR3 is CASSAGQSRDEQYF. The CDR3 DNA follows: TGCGCCAGCAGCGCGGGACAGTCGAGGGACGAGCAGTACTTC.

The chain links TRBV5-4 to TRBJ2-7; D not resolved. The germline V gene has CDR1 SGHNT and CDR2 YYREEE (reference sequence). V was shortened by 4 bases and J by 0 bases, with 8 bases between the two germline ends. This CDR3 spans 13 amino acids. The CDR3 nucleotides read TGTGCCAGCAGCCAGGCTTCCTCCTACGAGCAGTACTTC. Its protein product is CASSQASSYEQYF. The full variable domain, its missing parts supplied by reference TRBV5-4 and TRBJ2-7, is ETGVTQSPTHLIKTRGQQVTLRCSSQSGHNTVSWYQQALGQGPQFIFQYYREEENGRGNFPPRFSGLQFPNYSSELNVNALELDDSALYLCASSQASSYEQYFGPGTRLTVT.

CDR3 DNA sequence: TGTGCCAGCAGTGAACGACAGGTTACCTACGAGCAGTACTTC. Protein sequence: CASSERQVTYEQYF. The chain carries TRBV6-1 and TRBJ2-7; maybe TRBD1 (6 bases). Trimming stripped 2 bases from V and 2 bases from J, with 10 bases between. The length of the CDR3 is 14 residues. Germline CDR1 MNHNS, CDR2 SASEGT.

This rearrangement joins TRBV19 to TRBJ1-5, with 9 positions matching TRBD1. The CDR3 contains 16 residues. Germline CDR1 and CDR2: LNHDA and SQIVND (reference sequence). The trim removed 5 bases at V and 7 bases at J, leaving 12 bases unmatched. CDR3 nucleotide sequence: TGTGCCAGTAGTTTCAGGAAGGGACAGGGAGACCAGCCCCAGCATTTT. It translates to CASSFRKGQGDQPQHF.

CDR3 amino acids: CASSVTSGGFSEQYF. The CDR3 DNA follows: TGTGCCAGCAGTGTCACTAGCGGAGGTTTTTCCGAGCAGTACTTC. The chain uses TRBV7-2 and TRBJ2-7; 8 bases line up with TRBD2. V was clipped by 6 bases and J by 6 bases; unmatched bases: 13. CDR1 SGHTA and CDR2 FQGNSA come from the germline V gene. This CDR3 is built from 15 residues.

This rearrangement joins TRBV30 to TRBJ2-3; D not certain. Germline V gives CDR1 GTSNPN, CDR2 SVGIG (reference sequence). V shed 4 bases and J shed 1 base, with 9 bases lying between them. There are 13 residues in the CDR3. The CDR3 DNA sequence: TGTGCCTGGATGGGTCAGGGCACAGATACGCAGTATTTT. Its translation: CAWMGQGTDTQYF.

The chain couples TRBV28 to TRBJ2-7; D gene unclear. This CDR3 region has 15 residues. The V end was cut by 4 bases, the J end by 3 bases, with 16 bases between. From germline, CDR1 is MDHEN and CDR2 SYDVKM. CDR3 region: CASSSAGQVNYEQYF. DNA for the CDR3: TGTGCCAGCAGTTCTGCAGGTCAGGTTAACTACGAGCAGTACTTC.

CDR3 protein: CASSFLLAGGKETQYF. The CDR3 nucleotides are TGCGCCAGCAGCTTTTTACTAGCGGGGGGTAAAGAGACCCAGTACTTC. The chain combines TRBV5-1 with TRBJ2-5; 12 nucleotides match TRBD2. There are 16 residues in the CDR3. Losses at the gene ends were 2 bases for V and 3 bases for J; bases not matched to a gene: 5. Germline CDR1 SGHRS, CDR2 YFSETQ.

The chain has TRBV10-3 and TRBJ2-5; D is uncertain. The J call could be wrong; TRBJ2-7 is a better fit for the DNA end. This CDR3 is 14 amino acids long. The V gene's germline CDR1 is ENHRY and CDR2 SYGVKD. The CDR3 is CAISDINSSYEQYF. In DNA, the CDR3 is TGTGCCATCAGTGACATCAACAGCTCCTACGAGCAGTACTTC.

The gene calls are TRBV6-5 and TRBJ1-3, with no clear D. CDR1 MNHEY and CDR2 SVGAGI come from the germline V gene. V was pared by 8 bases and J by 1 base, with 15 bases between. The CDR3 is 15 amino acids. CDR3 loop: CASRGEISSGNTIYF. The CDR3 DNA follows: TGTGCCAGCCGCGGGGAAATATCATCTGGAAACACCATATATTTT.

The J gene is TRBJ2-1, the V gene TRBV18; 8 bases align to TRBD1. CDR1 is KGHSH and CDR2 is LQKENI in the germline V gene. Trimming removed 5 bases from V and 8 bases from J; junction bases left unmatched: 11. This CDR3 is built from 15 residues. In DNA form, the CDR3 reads TGTGCCAGCTCATCCGACAGGGGAAAGGTCGATGAGCAGTTCTTC. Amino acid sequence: CASSSDRGKVDEQFF.

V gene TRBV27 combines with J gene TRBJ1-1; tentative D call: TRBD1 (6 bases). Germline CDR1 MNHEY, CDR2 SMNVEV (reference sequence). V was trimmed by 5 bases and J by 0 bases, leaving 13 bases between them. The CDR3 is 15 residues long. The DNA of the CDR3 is TGTGCCAGCAGTACATACAGGGCTCTGAACACTGAAGCTTTCTTT. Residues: CASSTYRALNTEAFF.

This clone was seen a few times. The CDR3 is CASSGTGGENTIYF. CDR3 nucleotide sequence: TGTGCCAGCAGTGGGACAGGGGGCGAAAACACCATATATTTT. V and J are TRBV6-6 and TRBJ1-3, with 12 bases aligning to TRBD1. Germline CDR1 is MNHNY and CDR2 is SVGAGI (reference sequence). Trimming removed 5 bases from V and 6 bases from J; junction bases left unmatched: 2. The CDR3 has 14 residues.

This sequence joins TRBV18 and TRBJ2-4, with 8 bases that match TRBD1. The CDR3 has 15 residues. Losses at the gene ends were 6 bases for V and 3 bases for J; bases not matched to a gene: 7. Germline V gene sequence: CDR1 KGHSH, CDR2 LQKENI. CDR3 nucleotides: TGTGCCAGCTCTGTGCAGGGGGCGCTCAAAAACATTCAGTACTTC. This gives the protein CASSVQGALKNIQYF.

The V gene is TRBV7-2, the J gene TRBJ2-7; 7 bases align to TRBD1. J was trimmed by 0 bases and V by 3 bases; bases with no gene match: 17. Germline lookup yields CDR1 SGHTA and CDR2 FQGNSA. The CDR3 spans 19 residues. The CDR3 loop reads CASSFRPRFPGQHSYEQYF. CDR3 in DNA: TGTGCCAGCAGCTTTCGGCCTCGCTTTCCGGGACAGCACTCCTACGAGCAGTACTTC.

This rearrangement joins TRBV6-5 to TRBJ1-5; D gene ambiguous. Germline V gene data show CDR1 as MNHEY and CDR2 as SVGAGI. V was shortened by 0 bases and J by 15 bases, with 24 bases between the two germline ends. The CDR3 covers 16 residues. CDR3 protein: CASSYSPYAAPGSWHF. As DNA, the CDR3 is TGTGCCAGCAGTTACTCGCCGTATGCGGCACCTGGGTCGTGGCATTTT.

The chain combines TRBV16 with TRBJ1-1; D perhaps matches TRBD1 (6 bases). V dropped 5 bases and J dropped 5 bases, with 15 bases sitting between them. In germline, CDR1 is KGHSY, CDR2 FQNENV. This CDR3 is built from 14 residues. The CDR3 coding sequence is TGTGCCAGCAGCGAACAGGGATGGGGGACTGAAGCTTTCTTT. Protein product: CASSEQGWGTEAFF. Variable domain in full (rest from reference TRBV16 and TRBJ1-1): GEEVAQTPKHLVRGEGQKAKLYCAPIKGHSYVFWYQQVLKNEFKFLISFQNENVFDETGMPKERFSAKCLPNSPCSLEIQATKLEDSAVYFCASSEQGWGTEAFFGQGTRLTVV.

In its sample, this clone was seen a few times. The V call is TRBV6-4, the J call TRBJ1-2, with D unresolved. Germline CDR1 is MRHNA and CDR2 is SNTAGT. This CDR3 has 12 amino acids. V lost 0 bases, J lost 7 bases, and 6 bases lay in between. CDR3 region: CASSDSRVGYTF. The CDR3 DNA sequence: TGTGCCAGCAGTGACTCTCGGGTTGGCTACACCTTC.